This T cell receptor (beta chain) was obtained from a study of blood T cells in healthy people across ages. This clonotype occurred a few times. CDR3 size: 13 residues. Trimming took 5 bases from V and 0 from J, leaving 11 bases between them. Germline-derived CDR1 and CDR2 are DFQATT and SNEGSKA (reference sequence). A second PCR, run for roughly 6 to 11 cycles, used a sample-barcoded 5' primer plus a J-beta primer mix. Every cDNA was tagged by a template-switch adaptor with 12 random nucleotides. TCRdb passed the 5' RACE reads through MiXCR, listing each CDR3 protein once. The repertoire holds about 1,500,000 distinct CDR3 sequences, with roughly 40% as singletons.

The rearrangement links TRBV20-1 to TRBJ2-7; tentatively, D is TRBD2 (6 bases). Sequenced: blood. This TCR was recovered from a woman aged 18-35 years in good health. CDR3: CSALLADSYEQYF. CDR3 nucleotides: TGCAGTGCTTTGTTAGCGGACTCCTACGAGCAGTACTTC.